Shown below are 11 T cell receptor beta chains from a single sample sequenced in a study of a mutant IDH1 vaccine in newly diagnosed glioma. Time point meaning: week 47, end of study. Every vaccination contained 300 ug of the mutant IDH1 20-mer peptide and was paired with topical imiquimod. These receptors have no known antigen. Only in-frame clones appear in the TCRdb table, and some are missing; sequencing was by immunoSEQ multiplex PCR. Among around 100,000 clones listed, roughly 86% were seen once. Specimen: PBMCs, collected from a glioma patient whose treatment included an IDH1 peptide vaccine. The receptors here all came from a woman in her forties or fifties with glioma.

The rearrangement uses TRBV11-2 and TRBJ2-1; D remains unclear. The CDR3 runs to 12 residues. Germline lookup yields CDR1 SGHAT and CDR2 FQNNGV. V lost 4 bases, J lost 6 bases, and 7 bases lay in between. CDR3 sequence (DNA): TGTGCCAGCAGCTCCCCGGGCAATGAGCAGTTCTTC. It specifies CASSSPGNEQFF.

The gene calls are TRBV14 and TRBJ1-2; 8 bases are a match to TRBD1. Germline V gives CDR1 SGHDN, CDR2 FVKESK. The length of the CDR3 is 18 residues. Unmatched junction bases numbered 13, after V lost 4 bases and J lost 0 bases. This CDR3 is CASSRLGQTGGANYGYTF. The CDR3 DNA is TGTGCCAGCAGCCGCTTAGGCCAAACAGGGGGGGCTAACTATGGCTACACCTTC.

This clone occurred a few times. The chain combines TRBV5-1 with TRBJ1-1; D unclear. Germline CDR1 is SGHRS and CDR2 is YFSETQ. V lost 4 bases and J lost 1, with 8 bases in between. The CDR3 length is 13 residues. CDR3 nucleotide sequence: TGCGCCAGCAGCCAGATGGGGAACACTGAAGCTTTCTTT. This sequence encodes CASSQMGNTEAFF.

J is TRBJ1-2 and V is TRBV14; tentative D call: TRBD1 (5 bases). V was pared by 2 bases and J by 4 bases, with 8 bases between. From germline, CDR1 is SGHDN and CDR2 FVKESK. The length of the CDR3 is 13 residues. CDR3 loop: CASSQQGAYGYTF. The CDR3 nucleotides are TGTGCCAGCAGCCAACAGGGAGCCTATGGCTACACCTTC.

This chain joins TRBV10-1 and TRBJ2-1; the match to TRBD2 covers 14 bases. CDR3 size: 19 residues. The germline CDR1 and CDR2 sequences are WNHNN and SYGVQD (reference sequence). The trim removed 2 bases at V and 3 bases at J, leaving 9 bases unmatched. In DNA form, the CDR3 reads TGCGCCAGCAGTGAGCCCCCTCCGGGACTAGCGGGAGTCTACAATGAGCAGTTCTTC. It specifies CASSEPPPGLAGVYNEQFF.

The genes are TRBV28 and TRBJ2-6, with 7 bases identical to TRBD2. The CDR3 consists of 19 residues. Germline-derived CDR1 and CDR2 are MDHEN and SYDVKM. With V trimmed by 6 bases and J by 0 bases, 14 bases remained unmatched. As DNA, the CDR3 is TGTGCCAGCAGGGTTGGTATTTGGGCTAGCGGCTCTGGGGCCAACGTCCTGACTTTC. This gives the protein CASRVGIWASGSGANVLTF. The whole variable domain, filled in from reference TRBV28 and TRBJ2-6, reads DVKVTQSSRYLVKRTGEKVFLECVQDMDHENMFWYRQDPGLGLRLIYFSYDVKMKEKGDIPEGYSVSREKKERFSLILESASTNQTSMYLCASRVGIWASGSGANVLTFGAGSRLTVL.

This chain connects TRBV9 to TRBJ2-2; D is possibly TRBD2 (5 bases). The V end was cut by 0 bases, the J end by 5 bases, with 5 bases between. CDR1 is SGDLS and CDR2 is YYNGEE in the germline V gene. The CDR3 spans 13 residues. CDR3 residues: CASSVAGTGELFF. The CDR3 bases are TGTGCCAGCAGCGTAGCGGGGACCGGGGAGCTGTTTTTT.

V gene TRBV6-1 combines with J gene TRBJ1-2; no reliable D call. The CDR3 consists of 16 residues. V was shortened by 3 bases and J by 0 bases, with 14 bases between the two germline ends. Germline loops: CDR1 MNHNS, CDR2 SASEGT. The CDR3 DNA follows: TGTGCCAGCAGTGAGTTCCCCCGGGCTACTAACTATGGCTACACCTTC. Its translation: CASSEFPRATNYGYTF.

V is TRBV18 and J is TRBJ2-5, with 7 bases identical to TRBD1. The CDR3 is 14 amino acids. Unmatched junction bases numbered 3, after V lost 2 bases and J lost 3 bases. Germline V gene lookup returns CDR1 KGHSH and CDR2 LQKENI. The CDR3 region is CASSPTGAEETQYF. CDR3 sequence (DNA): TGTGCCAGCTCACCAACAGGGGCGGAAGAGACCCAGTACTTC.

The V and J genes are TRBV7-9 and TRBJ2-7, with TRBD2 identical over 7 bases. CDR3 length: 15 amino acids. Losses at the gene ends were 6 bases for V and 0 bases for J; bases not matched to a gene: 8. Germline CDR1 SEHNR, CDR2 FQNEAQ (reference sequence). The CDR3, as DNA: TGTGCCAGCAGAGACTCTAGCGGATACTCCTACGAGCAGTACTTC. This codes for CASRDSSGYSYEQYF.

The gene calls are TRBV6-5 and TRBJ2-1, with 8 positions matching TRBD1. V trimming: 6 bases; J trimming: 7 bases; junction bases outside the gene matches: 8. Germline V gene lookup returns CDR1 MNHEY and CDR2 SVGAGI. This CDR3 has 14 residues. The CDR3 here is CASRSRTGPNEQFF. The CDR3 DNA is TGTGCCAGCAGATCGAGGACAGGGCCGAATGAGCAGTTCTTC.